These 2 T cell receptor beta chains were all obtained from the same sample, sequenced in a study of blood T cell repertoires in COVID-19. Profiling relied on immunoSEQ multiplex PCR, and the TCRdb table lists in-frame clones only, not all of them. The table records roughly 290,000 clones, 85% to 90% of them present only once. Sequencing was carried out using PBMCs or T cells enriched from blood (not recorded which). The receptors derive from a woman aged 18-35 years with acute COVID-19.

V and J are TRBV5-4 and TRBJ2-1; 8 bases are shared with TRBD2. Germline V gives CDR1 SGHNT, CDR2 YYREEE (reference sequence). Germline trimming cut 4 bases from V and 4 bases from J; bases unmatched to any gene: 22. CDR3 length equals 20 residues. The CDR3 region has the DNA TGTGCCAGCAGCCCCCGGGAGGGGACTCAAAAGTCGGGCCGGTACAATGAGCAGTTCTTC. It codes for CASSPREGTQKSGRYNEQFF. Together with reference TRBV5-4 and TRBJ2-1, the CDR3 gives the full variable domain: ETGVTQSPTHLIKTRGQQVTLRCSSQSGHNTVSWYQQALGQGPQFIFQYYREEENGRGNFPPRFSGLQFPNYSSELNVNALELDDSALYLCASSPREGTQKSGRYNEQFFGPGTRLTVL.

The genes are TRBV7-2 and TRBJ2-7, with 7 bases lining up with TRBD2. Germline V gene data show CDR1 as SGHTA and CDR2 as FQGNSA. With 2 bases clipped from V and 2 bases from J, the junction kept 3 bases outside the gene matches. The CDR3 sequence is 14 residues long. CDR3 DNA sequence: TGTGCCAGCAGCTTAACGGGAGGCACCTACGAGCAGTACTTC. The encoded protein is CASSLTGGTYEQYF. Drawing the rest from reference TRBV7-2 and TRBJ2-7, the complete variable domain is GAGVSQSPSNKVTEKGKDVELRCDPISGHTALYWYRQSLGQGLEFLIYFQGNSAPDKSGLPSDRFSAERTGGSVSTLTIQRTQQEDSAVYLCASSLTGGTYEQYFGPGTRLTVT.